These 28 T cell receptor beta chains came from one sample sequenced in a study of cytomegalovirus exposure and HLA in healthy donors. Data came from immunoSEQ multiplex PCR; TCRdb stores just in-frame clones and leaves some out. The data contain over 200,000 clones, over 65% of them seen just once; the ten biggest clones take up less than 7%. The source material was PBMCs. These receptor sequences come from a woman in her late teens or twenties in good health and CMV-seronegative.

The CDR3 region has the DNA TGTGCCAGCAGTGACAGGGATGGCTACACCTTC. Translating gives CASSDRDGYTF. The chain couples TRBV6-1 to TRBJ1-2, with a tentative D call TRBD1 (5 bases). Germline V gives CDR1 MNHNS, CDR2 SASEGT. Trimming took off 3 bases at V and 6 bases at J, with 5 bases between the two ends. The CDR3 totals 11 residues.

The genes are TRBV5-1 and TRBJ2-1, with 7 bases aligning to TRBD2. Germline CDR1 reads SGHRS; CDR2 reads YFSETQ. Trimming at V came to 0 bases and at J to 8 bases, leaving 8 bases not matched to a gene. CDR3 length: 15 residues. DNA for the CDR3: TGCGCCAGCAGCTTGGACGGGAGGATGTTTGATGAGCAGTTCTTC. Its protein is CASSLDGRMFDEQFF.

The J gene is TRBJ1-1, the V gene TRBV30; no definite D call. The CDR3 sequence is 11 residues long. V shed 3 bases and J shed 3 bases, with 5 bases lying between them. Germline V gives CDR1 GTSNPN, CDR2 SVGIG (reference sequence). In nucleotides, the CDR3 is TGTGCCTGGAGGGGCTACACTGAAGCTTTCTTT. It encodes CAWRGYTEAFF.

For the CDR3, the DNA is TGTGCCAGCAGCTCACAGGGGGCGCGGTATGGCTACACCTTC. Translation: CASSSQGARYGYTF. The chain couples TRBV2 to TRBJ1-2; TRBD1 aligns across 9 bases. The J segment lost 5 bases and the V segment lost 6 bases, leaving 7 bases of the junction unmatched. CDR3 size: 14 residues. The germline V gene encodes CDR1 SNHLY and CDR2 FYNNEI. The whole variable domain, filled in from reference TRBV2 and TRBJ1-2, reads EPEVTQTPSHQVTQMGQEVILRCVPISNHLYFYWYRQILGQKVEFLVSFYNNEISEKSEIFDDQFSVERPDGSNFTLKIRSTKLEDSAMYFCASSSQGARYGYTFGSGTRLTVV.

The genes are TRBV7-8 and TRBJ2-7; perhaps TRBD2 as D (6 bases). Germline-derived CDR1 and CDR2 are SGHVS and FQNEAQ. The CDR3 is 12 amino acids. V dropped 5 bases and J dropped 6 bases, with 11 bases sitting between them. In nucleotides, the CDR3 is TGTGCCAGCAGCCCCGGGGAGGTCGAGCAGTACTTC. Its protein product is CASSPGEVEQYF.

As DNA, the CDR3 is TGCGCCAGCAGCTTACTACAGGGGGCCCAGGGGGGCTACACCTTC. Its protein is CASSLLQGAQGGYTF. This chain joins TRBV5-1 and TRBJ1-2, with 9 bases fitting TRBD1. After removal of 2 bases from V and 8 bases from J, the junction contained 10 bases not matched to a gene. Germline-derived CDR1 and CDR2 are SGHRS and YFSETQ. The CDR3 extends over 15 amino acids.

V usage is TRBV20-1 and J usage is TRBJ2-5; maybe TRBD2 (7 bases). This CDR3 spans 11 amino acids. V was trimmed by 8 bases and J by 5 bases, leaving 12 bases between them. CDR1 and CDR2 (germline): DFQATT, SNEGSKA (reference sequence). The CDR3 loop reads CSIQGGETQYF. CDR3 bases: TGCAGTATACAGGGAGGGGAGACCCAGTACTTC.

The chain combines TRBV30 with TRBJ2-7; D ambiguous. Germline assignment: CDR1 GTSNPN and CDR2 SVGIG (reference sequence). Trimming took 3 bases from V and 5 from J, leaving 8 bases between them. The CDR3 has 11 amino acids. DNA of the CDR3: TGTGCCTGGAGCCCGCAACACGAGCAGTACTTC. This sequence encodes CAWSPQHEQYF.

The rearrangement joins TRBV2 to TRBJ1-3; a possible D gene is TRBD1 (6 bases). V lost 7 bases to trimming and J lost 4 bases, with 20 bases between them. The germline CDR1 and CDR2 sequences are SNHLY and FYNNEI. The CDR3 consists of 16 residues. In DNA, the CDR3 is TGTGCCAGCAATGGCCAGGGCAGGGGATTAGGAAACACCATATATTTT. It encodes CASNGQGRGLGNTIYF.

On this clone: Within the sample, other DNA sequences also encode this same CDR3. V and J are TRBV9 and TRBJ1-5; D might be TRBD1 (6 bases). V gave up 2 bases and J gave up 5 bases, with 8 bases separating them. The CDR3 is 13 amino acids. From germline, CDR1 is SGDLS and CDR2 YYNGEE. In DNA, the CDR3 is TGTGCCAGCAGCGTCGCAGGGGATCAGCCCCAGCATTTT. Amino acid sequence: CASSVAGDQPQHF.

This clone was seen more than once but under ten times. This chain connects TRBV28 to TRBJ1-3; no clear D gene. Germline CDR1 reads MDHEN; CDR2 reads SYDVKM. With 7 bases removed from V and 5 bases from J, the gap between germline ends came to 15 bases. The CDR3 contains 14 residues. The CDR3 region has the DNA TGTGCCAGCACTCCGGGCCCAACGAGAAACACCATATATTTT. This translates into CASTPGPTRNTIYF.

The chain is built from TRBV7-9 and TRBJ1-2, with D tentatively TRBD1 (6 bases). Trimming pared 7 bases from V and 3 bases from J, leaving 15 bases between. The CDR3 totals 14 residues. The germline CDR1 and CDR2 sequences are SEHNR and FQNEAQ (reference sequence). The CDR3 loop reads CASNDRGADYGYTF. CDR3 coding DNA: TGTGCCAGCAACGACCGGGGGGCGGACTATGGCTACACCTTC. Based on the CDR3 plus reference TRBV7-9 and TRBJ1-2, the full variable domain is DTGVSQNPRHKITKRGQNVTFRCDPISEHNRLYWYRQTLGQGPEFLTYFQNEAQLEKSRLLSDRFSAERPKGSFSTLEIQRTEQGDSAMYLCASNDRGADYGYTFGSGTRLTVV.

This clone was recorded only once. This chain joins TRBV5-1 and TRBJ1-6; no clear D gene. The germline CDR1 and CDR2 sequences are SGHRS and YFSETQ. The CDR3 runs to 14 residues. Trimming cost V 2 bases and J 6 bases, with 9 bases left between them. The CDR3 here is CASSLERSNSPLHF. The CDR3 DNA reads TGCGCCAGCAGCTTAGAGCGATCTAATTCACCCCTCCACTTT. Full variable domain (outside the CDR3, taken from reference TRBV5-1 and TRBJ1-6): KAGVTQTPRYLIKTRGQQVTLSCSPISGHRSVSWYQQTPGQGLQFLFEYFSETQRNKGNFPGRFSGRQFSNSRSEMNVSTLELGDSALYLCASSLERSNSPLHFGNGTRLTVT.

The chain combines TRBV7-3 with TRBJ1-1; D is possibly TRBD1 (5 bases). The V gene's germline CDR1 is SGHTA and CDR2 FQGTGA. There are 14 residues in the CDR3. Trimming removed 2 bases at V and 4 bases at J, with 11 bases between. The CDR3: CASSLDGGTTEAFF. Written as DNA, the CDR3 is TGTGCCAGCAGCTTAGATGGGGGGACCACTGAAGCTTTCTTT.

This rearrangement joins TRBV5-1 to TRBJ2-3; TRBD2 might be the D (6 bases). The CDR3 runs 15 residues. Germline CDR1 is SGHRS and CDR2 is YFSETQ. Trimming stripped 4 bases from V and 2 bases from J, with 14 bases between. CDR3 sequence: CASSGAGRATDTQYF. In DNA form, the CDR3 reads TGCGCCAGCAGCGGCGCCGGGAGAGCCACAGATACGCAGTATTTT.

This sequence joins TRBV27 and TRBJ2-3; a weak D match, TRBD1 (6 bases). This CDR3 is built from 17 residues. Germline CDR1 and CDR2: MNHEY and SMNVEV (reference sequence). V was pared by 5 bases and J by 0 bases, with 18 bases between. The CDR3: CASSHTTLGGSTDTQYF. As DNA, the CDR3 is TGTGCCAGCAGTCACACCACCCTAGGGGGTAGCACAGATACGCAGTATTTT.

The genes are TRBV2 and TRBJ1-1; no reliable D call. The CDR3 spans 13 residues. Looked up from germline, CDR1 is SNHLY and CDR2 is FYNNEI. With 3 bases removed from V and 3 bases from J, the gap between germline ends came to 8 bases. The CDR3: CASSDDTYTEAFF. In DNA form, the CDR3 reads TGTGCCAGCAGTGACGACACCTACACTGAAGCTTTCTTT.

The chain carries TRBV5-6 and TRBJ1-2; D remains ambiguous. Trimming took 5 bases from V and 4 from J, leaving 15 bases between them. Germline assignment: CDR1 SGHDT and CDR2 YYEEEE. The CDR3 has 14 residues. The CDR3 spells CASRLGPVPYGYTF. CDR3 DNA: TGTGCCAGCAGACTGGGCCCGGTACCCTATGGCTACACCTTC.

V gene TRBV2 combines with J gene TRBJ1-2, with TRBD1 identical over 10 bases. The V gene's germline CDR1 is SNHLY and CDR2 FYNNEI. The CDR3 is 13 residues long. V shed 10 bases and J 2 bases; nucleotides not matched to a gene: 4. CDR3 coding DNA: TGTGCCACCACGGACAGGGGGAACTATGGCTACACCTTC. It encodes CATTDRGNYGYTF.

The chain uses TRBV5-1 and TRBJ1-5; 7 bases match TRBD1. Germline loops: CDR1 SGHRS, CDR2 YFSETQ. The ends lost 2 bases at V and 7 bases at J; junction bases unmatched: 6. The CDR3 spans 14 residues. DNA for the CDR3: TGCGCCAGCAGCTTCGGGACAGTCGGACAGCCCCAGCATTTT. Translation: CASSFGTVGQPQHF.

The chain links TRBV5-1 to TRBJ2-3, with a possible D match to TRBD2 (5 bases). The CDR3 is 13 amino acids. The V end lost 3 bases, the J end lost 8 bases, and 13 bases lay between the germline ends. Germline CDR1 is SGHRS and CDR2 is YFSETQ. The CDR3 loop reads CASSSAGRSTQYF. In DNA, the CDR3 is TGCGCCAGCAGCTCAGCTGGGAGAAGTACGCAGTATTTT.

The chain uses TRBV11-2 and TRBJ2-7; the D gene is possibly TRBD1 (6 bases). Germline lookup yields CDR1 SGHAT and CDR2 FQNNGV. This CDR3 comprises 17 residues. The V and J ends lost 2 bases and 4 bases respectively, with 21 bases between them. The CDR3: CASSLRAGATSSYEQYF. CDR3 DNA: TGTGCCAGCAGCTTAAGGGCAGGGGCGACTTCGTCGTACGAGCAGTACTTC.

The chain links TRBV6-1 to TRBJ2-7, with D maybe TRBD1 (5 bases). Trimming left V 2 bases short and J 0 bases short, with 14 bases between. This CDR3 has 16 residues. The germline V gene encodes CDR1 MNHNS and CDR2 SASEGT. CDR3 sequence (DNA): TGTGCCAGCAGTGAACTTGGGGCCCCTGGCTCCTACGAGCAGTACTTC. It specifies CASSELGAPGSYEQYF.

This sequence joins TRBV11-3 and TRBJ2-2, with no clear D. CDR3 length: 13 residues. Germline CDR1 and CDR2: SGHNT and YENEEA. V was shortened by 2 bases and J by 7 bases, with 8 bases between the two germline ends. The CDR3 sequence is CASSLTGYGELFF. The CDR3 DNA follows: TGTGCCAGCAGCTTAACCGGGTACGGGGAGCTGTTTTTT.

This rearrangement joins TRBV30 to TRBJ2-7; D possibly corresponds to TRBD2 (6 bases). V dropped 5 bases and J dropped 4 bases, with 21 bases sitting between them. CDR3 size: 15 residues. The germline V gene encodes CDR1 GTSNPN and CDR2 SVGIG (reference sequence). The CDR3 bases are TGTGCCTGGCGGGGACTTGGGACGTCTCAGTACGAGCAGTACTTC. This sequence encodes CAWRGLGTSQYEQYF.

The rearrangement joins TRBV5-6 to TRBJ1-1; TRBD1 matches at 11 bases. The CDR3 runs to 17 residues. V was clipped by 1 base and J by 4 bases; unmatched bases: 9. The germline V gene has CDR1 SGHDT and CDR2 YYEEEE. The CDR3 nucleotides read TGTGCCAGCAGCTTGAAATGGGACAGGGGGAGCAGCACTGAAGCTTTCTTT. Translated: CASSLKWDRGSSTEAFF.

The chain combines TRBV6-5 with TRBJ2-1; the match to TRBD1 covers 7 bases. Trimming at V came to 6 bases and at J to 0 bases, leaving 2 bases not matched to a gene. Germline assignment: CDR1 MNHEY and CDR2 SVGAGI. The CDR3 loop spans 14 amino acids. CDR3 loop: CASRGQISYNEQFF. As DNA, the CDR3 is TGTGCCAGCAGGGGACAGATCTCCTACAATGAGCAGTTCTTC.

This clone is a singleton in its sample. The CDR3 here is CASRDRDSSGNTIYF. CDR3 coding DNA: TGTGCCAGCAGAGACCGGGACAGCTCTGGAAACACCATATATTTT. The rearrangement joins TRBV2 to TRBJ1-3, with TRBD1 matching over 7 bases. Germline V gene sequence: CDR1 SNHLY, CDR2 FYNNEI. The CDR3 runs 15 residues. Trimming removed 6 bases from V and 0 bases from J; junction bases left unmatched: 5.